In this sample, the clone carrying this TCR beta chain turned up many times. This sample was taken from a study of response to subunit inactivated influenza vaccine. Each CDR3 protein gets one entry after TCRdb re-called the RT-PCR reads with MiXCR. The sample carries hundreds of thousands of distinct CDR3 sequences, about an eighth recorded once. V gave up 7 bases and J gave up 6 bases; unmatched junction bases: 6. The CDR3 totals 13 residues. Germline CDR1 MNHNS, CDR2 SASEGT. This chain connects TRBV6-1 to TRBJ2-3; TRBD2 matches 8 bases. Sequences were derived from PBMCs from blood, sampled on the day of vaccination. This receptor was obtained from a man between 50 and 59 years old who received an inactivated influenza vaccine. CDR3 in amino acids: CASMREVKDTQYF. The CDR3 nucleotides read TGTGCCAGCATGCGGGAGGTAAAGGATACGCAGTATTTT.